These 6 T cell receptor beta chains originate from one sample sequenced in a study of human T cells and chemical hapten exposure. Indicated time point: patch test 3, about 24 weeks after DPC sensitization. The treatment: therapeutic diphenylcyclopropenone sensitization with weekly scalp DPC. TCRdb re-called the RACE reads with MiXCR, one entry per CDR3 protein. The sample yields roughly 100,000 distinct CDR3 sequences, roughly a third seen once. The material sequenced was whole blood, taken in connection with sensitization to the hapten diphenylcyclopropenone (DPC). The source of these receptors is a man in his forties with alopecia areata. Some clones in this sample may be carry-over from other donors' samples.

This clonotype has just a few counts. The CDR3 protein is CASSHSLGGTAVDEQFF. The CDR3 coding sequence is TGCGCCAGCAGCCACTCGCTAGGGGGAACGGCCGTAGATGAGCAGTTCTTC. The V and J genes are TRBV4-3 and TRBJ2-1; D might be TRBD1 (6 bases). The CDR3 sequence is 17 residues long. V was cut by 3 bases and J by 8 bases, with 23 bases left in between. In germline, CDR1 is LGHNA, CDR2 YSLEER.

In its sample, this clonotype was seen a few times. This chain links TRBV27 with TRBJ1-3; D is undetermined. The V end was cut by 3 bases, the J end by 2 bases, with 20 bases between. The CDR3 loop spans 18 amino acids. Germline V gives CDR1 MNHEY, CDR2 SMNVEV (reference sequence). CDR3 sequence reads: CASSLYSPSVGAGNTIYF. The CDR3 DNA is TGTGCCAGCAGTTTGTACTCCCCTTCGGTCGGGGCTGGAAACACCATATATTTT.

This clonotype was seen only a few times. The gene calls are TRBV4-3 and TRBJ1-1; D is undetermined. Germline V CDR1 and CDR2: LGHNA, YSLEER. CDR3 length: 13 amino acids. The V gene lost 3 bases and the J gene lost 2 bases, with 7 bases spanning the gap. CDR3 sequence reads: CASSQEQNTEAFF. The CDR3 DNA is TGCGCCAGCAGCCAGGAACAAAACACTGAAGCTTTCTTT.

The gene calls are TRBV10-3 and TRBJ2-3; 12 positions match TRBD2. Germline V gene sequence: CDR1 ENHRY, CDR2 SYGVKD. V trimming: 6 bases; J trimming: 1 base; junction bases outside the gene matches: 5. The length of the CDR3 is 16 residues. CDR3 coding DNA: TGTGCCATCAGGGCGACTAGCGGGAGTGGCACAGATACGCAGTATTTT. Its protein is CAIRATSGSGTDTQYF.

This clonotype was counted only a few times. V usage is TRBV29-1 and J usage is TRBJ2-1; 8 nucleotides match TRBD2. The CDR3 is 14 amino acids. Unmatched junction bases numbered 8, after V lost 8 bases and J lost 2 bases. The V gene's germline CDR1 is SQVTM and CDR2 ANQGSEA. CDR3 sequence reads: CSTEGSGTYNEQFF. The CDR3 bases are TGCAGCACCGAGGGTAGCGGGACCTACAATGAGCAGTTCTTC.

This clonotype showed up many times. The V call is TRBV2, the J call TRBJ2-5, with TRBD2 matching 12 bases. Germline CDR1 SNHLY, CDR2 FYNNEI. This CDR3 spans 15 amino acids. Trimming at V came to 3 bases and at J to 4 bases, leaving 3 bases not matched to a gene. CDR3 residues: CASSETSGRGETQYF. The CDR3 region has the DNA TGTGCCAGCAGTGAGACTAGCGGGAGAGGAGAGACCCAGTACTTC.